This T cell receptor beta chain is drawn from a study of brain metastases from non-small cell lung cancer (dated by TCRdb to between 2019 and 2020). In the study overall: The study profiled the immune microenvironment of paired resected primary tumors and brain metastases taken from patients with non-small-cell lung cancer. Broad study findings and their caveats: Lower T-cell infiltration was exhibited by brain metastases compared with primary tumors (P < 0.001). Compared with the matched primary tumors, T-cell clones appeared to be expanded in roughly 60% of brain metastases. Paired brain metastases and primary tumors largely shared TCR repertoires, although T-cell densities in the metastases were sparse.

A total of approximately 39 patients with non-small-cell lung cancer that had been surgically resected, each with specimens from both a primary tumor and a brain metastasis, made up the cohort. The tumor specimens consisted of archival formalin-fixed, paraffin-embedded tissues. The CDR3 holds 15 amino acids from the cysteine to the phenylalanine. Only the CDR3 DNA stays, 45 bases, in frame from base 1. Deletion took 0 bases off V and 4 bases off J, with a span of 12 bases between the germline ends. In the germline V gene, CDR1 corresponds to SGDLS and CDR2 to YYNGEE. Concerning this clone itself: Its antigen is not yet known. No base-level quality is on record; no much larger clone is a single base apart.

The method behind the library was the immunoSEQ multiplex PCR assay. Alongside a 770-gene immune expression panel, the team sequenced the T-cell receptor beta chain repertoire. Sourced from immuneACCESS, this table was stored by TCRdb with only in-frame sequences that have V and J called. A share of the clones is absent; for the studies checked, an unresolved V gene accounts for under half, and the remainder has no known explanation. In all, the sample holds more than 2,500 clones, and around 78% of those were seen once. The ten largest clones capture approximately 6.8% of the sample. The clonotype comes from a donor at least 40 years old with non-small cell lung cancer. This chain joins TRBV9 to TRBJ2-3; a weak D assignment points to TRBD2 (5 bases agree). Sequencing input: primary lung tumor tissue. Interpreted using the paper, the cell subset or site label stands for: primary lung tumor paired with brain metastasis. The CDR3 reads CASSVGVAWADTQYF. The sequence in DNA is TGTGCCAGCAGCGTAGGGGTAGCGTGGGCAGATACGCAGTATTTT. Joined to the reference TRBV9 and TRBJ2-3 proteins, this CDR3 gives the full variable domain: DSGVTQTPKHLITATGQRVTLRCSPRSGDLSVYWYQQSLDQGLQFLIQYYNGEERAKGNILERFSAQQFPDLHSELNLSSLELGDSALYFCASSVGVAWADTQYFGPGTRLTVL.